The next 26 T cell receptor beta chains were all read from a single sample in a study of blood T cells in healthy people across ages. Next came a second PCR, run for about 7 to 11 cycles, which used a sample-barcoded 5' primer along with a J-beta primer mix. Each CDR3 protein gets one entry after TCRdb re-called the 5' RACE reads with MiXCR. Of about a million distinct CDR3 sequences listed, 51% are singletons. Material: blood. The receptors were gathered from a woman aged 55-70 years in good health.

V and J are TRBV5-1 and TRBJ2-3; 8 bases are a match to TRBD1. CDR1 and CDR2 from the germline V gene are SGHRS and YFSETQ. J gave up 5 bases and V 1 base, and 6 bases lay outside the gene matches. The CDR3 is 15 amino acids. CDR3 coding DNA: TGCGCCAGCAGCTTGCAGGGGGCGATCAGAGATACGCAGTATTTT. This translates into CASSLQGAIRDTQYF.

The V and J genes are TRBV18 and TRBJ2-6; 8 nucleotides match TRBD1. The CDR3 length is 17 residues. Germline CDR1 and CDR2: KGHSH and LQKENI. The ends lost 2 bases at V and 2 bases at J; junction bases unmatched: 5. This chain's CDR3 is CASSPGQGAAGANVLTF. In nucleotides, the CDR3 is TGTGCCAGCTCACCAGGCCAGGGGGCCGCTGGGGCCAACGTCCTGACTTTC.

The chain couples TRBV5-1 to TRBJ2-1; D is ambiguous. The last part of the DNA fits TRBJ2-7 better; the J call may be wrong. This CDR3 has 13 amino acids. Germline V gives CDR1 SGHRS, CDR2 YFSETQ. CDR3 sequence (DNA): TGCGCCAGCCGGGTGGCTACCACGAGGGAGCAGTACTTC. It encodes CASRVATTREQYF.

A few counts support this clonotype. The chain is built from TRBV6-6 and TRBJ2-3; TRBD1 aligns across 8 bases. V shed 1 base and J 3 bases; nucleotides not matched to a gene: 6. CDR3 length: 16 residues. Germline CDR1 and CDR2: MNHNY and SVGAGI (reference sequence). CDR3 in amino acids: CASSYFVGQGTDTQYF. In DNA, the CDR3 is TGTGCCAGCAGTTACTTCGTAGGACAGGGAACAGATACGCAGTATTTT.

This chain links TRBV7-2 with TRBJ2-5, with TRBD1 identical over 7 bases. The V gene end was trimmed by 3 bases and the J gene end by 5 bases; junction bases not matched to a gene: 6. This CDR3 has 14 residues. Germline CDR1 is SGHTA and CDR2 is FQGNSA. CDR3: CASSFPTGVETQYF. In nucleotides, the CDR3 is TGTGCCAGCAGCTTCCCCACAGGGGTTGAGACCCAGTACTTC. Full variable domain (rest looked up from reference TRBV7-2 and TRBJ2-5): GAGVSQSPSNKVTEKGKDVELRCDPISGHTALYWYRQSLGQGLEFLIYFQGNSAPDKSGLPSDRFSAERTGGSVSTLTIQRTQQEDSAVYLCASSFPTGVETQYFGPGTRLLVL.

This chain connects TRBV14 to TRBJ2-3; D is undetermined. The CDR3 contains 15 residues. Trimming shortened V by 4 bases and J by 6 bases, and 17 bases separated the two germline ends. Germline lookup yields CDR1 SGHDN and CDR2 FVKESK. The CDR3 nucleotides read TGTGCCAGCAGCCTCAGGACCGACTGGTTGGATACGCAGTATTTT. Protein product: CASSLRTDWLDTQYF. The variable domain in full, completed from reference TRBV14 and TRBJ2-3, reads EAGVTQFPSHSVIEKGQTVTLRCDPISGHDNLYWYRRVMGKEIKFLLHFVKESKQDESGMPNNRFLAERTGGTYSTLKVQPAELEDSGVYFCASSLRTDWLDTQYFGPGTRLTVL.

Turning to this clonotype: Germline and junction disagree at one end, which may indicate a read error. The chain links TRBV24-1 to TRBJ1-5, with TRBD1 identical over 9 bases. This CDR3 has 16 amino acids. Germline V gene sequence: CDR1 KGHDR, CDR2 SFDVKD. The CDR3 bases are TGTGCCACCAGTGATTCGGACAGGGGAAGCAGTCAGCCCCAGCATTTT. As protein: CATSDSDRGSSQPQHF.

The V gene is TRBV6-6, the J gene TRBJ2-7; D might be TRBD2 (5 bases). The CDR3 is 16 residues long. V lost 3 bases and J 5 bases, leaving 20 bases between the germline ends. CDR1 is MNHNY and CDR2 is SVGAGI in the germline V gene (reference sequence). CDR3: CASSYLRSSGDHEQYF. In DNA, the CDR3 is TGTGCCAGCAGTTATCTCCGGTCCAGCGGAGACCACGAGCAGTACTTC.

The chain combines TRBV6-6 with TRBJ1-5; D is possibly TRBD1 (6 bases). Trimming shortened V by 5 bases and J by 1 base, and 15 bases separated the two germline ends. The CDR3 has 16 residues. Germline values: CDR1 MNHNY, CDR2 SVGAGI (reference sequence). The CDR3 DNA sequence: TGTGCCAGCAGTCGTGGGACACCTAACAGCAATCAGCCCCAGCATTTT. It yields the protein CASSRGTPNSNQPQHF.

The chain uses TRBV14 and TRBJ2-3; 10 bases map to TRBD2. With 2 bases clipped from V and 5 bases from J, the junction kept 7 bases outside the gene matches. Per the germline V gene, CDR1 is SGHDN and CDR2 is FVKESK. CDR3 size: 16 residues. The CDR3, as DNA: TGTGCCAGCAGCCAAATTGGCGGACTAGCGGTAGATACGCAGTATTTT. This codes for CASSQIGGLAVDTQYF.

For the CDR3, the DNA is TGCAGTGCTAGAGCAGTGGTGGATAATTCACCCCTCCACTTT. Amino acid sequence: CSARAVVDNSPLHF. The J gene is TRBJ1-6, the V gene TRBV20-1; D not certain. This CDR3 comprises 14 residues. Trimming removed 1 base at V and 5 bases at J, with 9 bases between. Germline CDR1 is DFQATT and CDR2 is SNEGSKA (reference sequence).

This clonotype came up a few times. This chain joins TRBV3-1 and TRBJ2-5; 11 bases agree with TRBD1. This CDR3 has 15 amino acids. Germline V gene data show CDR1 as LGHDT and CDR2 as YNNKEL (reference sequence). V lost 1 base and J lost 5; bases outside the gene matches: 3. The CDR3 sequence is CASSQGTGGTETQYF. The CDR3 DNA sequence: TGTGCCAGCAGCCAAGGGACAGGGGGCACTGAGACCCAGTACTTC.

This rearrangement joins TRBV20-1 to TRBJ2-1; 7 bases fit TRBD2. The CDR3 is made up of 14 amino acids. With 4 bases clipped from V and 8 bases from J, the junction kept 11 bases outside the gene matches. Looked up from germline, CDR1 is DFQATT and CDR2 is SNEGSKA (reference sequence). The CDR3 is CSATQAGWGHEQFF. The DNA for the CDR3 is TGCAGTGCTACCCAAGCGGGGTGGGGTCATGAGCAGTTCTTC.

This clonotype was seen only a few times. This rearrangement joins TRBV4-3 to TRBJ1-1; D might be TRBD1 (5 bases). The CDR3 length is 16 residues. The germline V gene has CDR1 LGHNA and CDR2 YSLEER. V dropped 0 bases and J dropped 5 bases, with 16 bases sitting between them. This CDR3 is CASSQDLDGGRTEAFF. In DNA form, the CDR3 reads TGCGCCAGCAGCCAAGACCTCGACGGGGGGAGGACTGAAGCTTTCTTT.

The CDR3 loop is CASSDSHRQYF. The CDR3 DNA is TGTGCCAGCAGTGACAGCCATCGACAGTACTTC. The chain is built from TRBV2 and TRBJ2-4; D gene unclear. Between the trimmed V and J ends, which lost 3 bases and 13 bases, there was a span of 10 bases. The CDR3 extends over 11 amino acids. Germline V lookup: CDR1 SNHLY, CDR2 FYNNEI.

The chain joins TRBV27 to TRBJ2-7; tentative D call: TRBD1 (5 bases). V shed 6 bases and J shed 2 bases, with 11 bases lying between them. Looked up from germline, CDR1 is MNHEY and CDR2 is SMNVEV (reference sequence). CDR3 length: 13 amino acids. The CDR3 spells CASSPSDTYEQYF. The CDR3 DNA sequence: TGTGCCAGCAGCCCATCGGACACCTACGAGCAGTACTTC.

The chain couples TRBV15 to TRBJ1-1, with 9 bases lining up with TRBD1. The CDR3 spans 17 residues. Per germline, CDR1 LNHNV and CDR2 YYDKDF (reference sequence). V was clipped by 0 bases and J by 1 base; unmatched bases: 6. The CDR3 here is CATSRDVQGAWNTEAFF. CDR3 sequence (DNA): TGTGCCACCAGCAGAGATGTACAGGGGGCTTGGAACACTGAAGCTTTCTTT. The full variable domain, rest sourced from reference TRBV15 and TRBJ1-1, is DAMVIQNPRYQVTQFGKPVTLSCSQTLNHNVMYWYQQKSSQAPKLLFHYYDKDFNNEADTPDNFQSRRPNTSFCFLDIRSPGLGDTAMYLCATSRDVQGAWNTEAFFGQGTRLTVV.

In this sample, this clonotype turned up a few times. V and J are TRBV6-4 and TRBJ2-7; D call uncertain. This CDR3 region has 15 residues. The V and J ends lost 0 bases and 5 bases respectively, with 14 bases between them. Germline V gives CDR1 MRHNA, CDR2 SNTAGT. The CDR3 protein is CASSDSGPPPNEQYF. CDR3 nucleotide sequence: TGTGCCAGCAGTGACTCCGGGCCGCCACCCAACGAGCAGTACTTC.

This clonotype was recorded a few times. V and J are TRBV28 and TRBJ2-3, with 8 bases aligning to TRBD2. Trimming at V came to 4 bases and at J to 1 base, leaving 4 bases not matched to a gene. Germline CDR1 and CDR2: MDHEN and SYDVKM. This CDR3 spans 15 amino acids. For the CDR3, the DNA is TGTGCCAGCAGTTCCCTGCGGGAGGGCACAGATACGCAGTATTTT. Translation gives CASSSLREGTDTQYF.

CDR3 sequence (DNA): TGCAGTGCTCCAGCGACCGCCGGCCCCTATAATTCACCCCTCCACTTT. Translating gives CSAPATAGPYNSPLHF. J is TRBJ1-6 and V is TRBV20-1; D is uncertain. This CDR3 spans 16 amino acids. Trimming shortened V by 5 bases and J by 2 bases, and 16 bases separated the two germline ends. CDR1 is DFQATT, CDR2 SNEGSKA, per germline (reference sequence).

The CDR3 spells CASSSGRWTGELFF. CDR3 bases: TGTGCCAGCAGTTCAGGCCGTTGGACCGGGGAGCTGTTTTTT. The chain uses TRBV2 and TRBJ2-2; D unresolved. Trimming stripped 5 bases from V and 5 bases from J, with 12 bases between. Germline V gene lookup returns CDR1 SNHLY and CDR2 FYNNEI. The CDR3 extends over 14 amino acids.

The chain joins TRBV11-3 to TRBJ2-2; 8 bases map to TRBD1. CDR1 and CDR2 (germline): SGHNT, YENEEA. CDR3 length: 17 amino acids. The V and J ends lost 5 bases and 1 base, in that order; junction bases with no gene match: 9. Written as DNA, the CDR3 is TGTGCCAGCAGCCGCCAAAGCGGACAGGGGAACACCGGGGAGCTGTTTTTT. Protein sequence: CASSRQSGQGNTGELFF.

A remark on this clonotype: A read error may explain this, as a much larger clone is one base away. The chain employs TRBV5-1 and TRBJ2-1; D ambiguous. This CDR3 has 14 amino acids. The ends were cut back, 4 bases at V and 0 bases at J, with 8 bases in the middle. Germline CDR1 reads SGHRS; CDR2 reads YFSETQ. For the CDR3, the DNA is TGCGCCAGCAGCCCCTGGGGCTCCTACAATGAGCAGTTCTTC. This translates into CASSPWGSYNEQFF.

This clonotype was observed once. V gene TRBV14 combines with J gene TRBJ2-7; 10 nucleotides line up with TRBD2. Germline assignment: CDR1 SGHDN and CDR2 FVKESK. This CDR3 comprises 20 residues. J gave up 7 bases and V 4 bases, and 25 bases lay outside the gene matches. The DNA of the CDR3 is TGTGCCAGCAGCCGTAAAATACTAGCGGGGAACCGAGGCTCCTACAATGAGCAGTACTTC. Its protein is CASSRKILAGNRGSYNEQYF. Complete variable domain (other parts from reference TRBV14 and TRBJ2-7): EAGVTQFPSHSVIEKGQTVTLRCDPISGHDNLYWYRRVMGKEIKFLLHFVKESKQDESGMPNNRFLAERTGGTYSTLKVQPAELEDSGVYFCASSRKILAGNRGSYNEQYFGPGTRLTVT.

The table lists this clonotype with a few counts. The chain has TRBV4-1 and TRBJ2-1, with 7 positions matching TRBD2. Per germline, CDR1 MGHRA and CDR2 YSYEKL. The CDR3 loop spans 16 amino acids. V was pared by 0 bases and J by 4 bases, with 6 bases of the junction left unmatched. CDR3 nucleotide sequence: TGCGCCAGCAGCCAAGACCCTAGCGGCAATTACAATGAGCAGTTCTTC. Protein product: CASSQDPSGNYNEQFF.

This clonotype came up a few times. This rearrangement joins TRBV7-9 to TRBJ2-5; 7 nucleotides align to TRBD1. The CDR3 extends over 15 amino acids. CDR1 is SEHNR, CDR2 FQNEAQ, per germline (reference sequence). The V gene end was trimmed by 0 bases and the J gene end by 4 bases; junction bases not matched to a gene: 5. The CDR3 reads CASSLAGGIPETQYF. CDR3 nucleotide sequence: TGTGCCAGCAGCTTAGCAGGGGGCATCCCAGAGACCCAGTACTTC. Using reference TRBV7-9 and TRBJ2-5 for the parts outside the CDR3, the full variable domain is DTGVSQNPRHKITKRGQNVTFRCDPISEHNRLYWYRQTLGQGPEFLTYFQNEAQLEKSRLLSDRFSAERPKGSFSTLEIQRTEQGDSAMYLCASSLAGGIPETQYFGPGTRLLVL.